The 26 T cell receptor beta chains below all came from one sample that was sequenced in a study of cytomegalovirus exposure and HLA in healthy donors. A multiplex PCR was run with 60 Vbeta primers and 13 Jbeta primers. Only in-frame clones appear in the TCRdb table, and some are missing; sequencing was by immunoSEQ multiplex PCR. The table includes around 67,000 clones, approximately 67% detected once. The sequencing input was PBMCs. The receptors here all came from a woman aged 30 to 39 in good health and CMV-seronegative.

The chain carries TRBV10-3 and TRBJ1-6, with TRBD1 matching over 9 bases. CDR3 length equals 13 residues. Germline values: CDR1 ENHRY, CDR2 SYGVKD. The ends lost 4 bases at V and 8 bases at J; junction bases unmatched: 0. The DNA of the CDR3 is TGTGCCATCAGTGGGACAGGGGATTCACCCCTCCACTTT. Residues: CAISGTGDSPLHF.

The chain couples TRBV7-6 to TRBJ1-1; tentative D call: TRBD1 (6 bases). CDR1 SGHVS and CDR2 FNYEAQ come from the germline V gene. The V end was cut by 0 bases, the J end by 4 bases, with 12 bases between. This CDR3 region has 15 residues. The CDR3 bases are TGTGCCAGCAGCTTAGCGGTGGGGGCGGCCACTGAAGCTTTCTTT. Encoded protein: CASSLAVGAATEAFF.

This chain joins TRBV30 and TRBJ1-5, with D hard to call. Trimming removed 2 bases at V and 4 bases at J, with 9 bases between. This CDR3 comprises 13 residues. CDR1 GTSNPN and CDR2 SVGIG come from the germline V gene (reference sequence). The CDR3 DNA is TGTGCCTGGAGTAAGGCGGATAATCAGCCCCAGCATTTT. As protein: CAWSKADNQPQHF. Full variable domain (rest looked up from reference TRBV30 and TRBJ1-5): SQTIHQWPATLVQPVGSPLSLECTVEGTSNPNLYWYRQAAGRGLQLLFYSVGIGQISSEVPQNLSASRPQDRQFILSSKKLLLSDSGFYLCAWSKADNQPQHFGDGTRLSIL.

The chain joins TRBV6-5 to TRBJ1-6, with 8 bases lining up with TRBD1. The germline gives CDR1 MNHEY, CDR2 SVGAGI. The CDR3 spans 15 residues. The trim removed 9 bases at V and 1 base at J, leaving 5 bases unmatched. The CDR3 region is CASVQGASYNSPLHF. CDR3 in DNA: TGTGCCAGTGTCCAGGGGGCATCCTATAATTCACCCCTCCACTTT.

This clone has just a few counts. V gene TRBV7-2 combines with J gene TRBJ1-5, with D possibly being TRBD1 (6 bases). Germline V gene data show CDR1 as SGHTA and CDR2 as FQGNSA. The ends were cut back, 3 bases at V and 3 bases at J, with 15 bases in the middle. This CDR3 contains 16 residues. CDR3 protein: CASSFARGAYNQPQHF. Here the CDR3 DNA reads TGTGCCAGCAGCTTCGCTCGGGGGGCCTACAATCAGCCCCAGCATTTT.

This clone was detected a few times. The CDR3 DNA follows: TGTGCCAGCAGCTTCCCTACAGGGTCCCCAGATACGCAGTATTTT. Translation gives CASSFPTGSPDTQYF. J is TRBJ2-3 and V is TRBV5-6; D is perhaps TRBD1 (6 bases). The V and J ends lost 2 bases and 4 bases respectively, with 14 bases between them. Germline V gives CDR1 SGHDT, CDR2 YYEEEE. This CDR3 has 15 residues.

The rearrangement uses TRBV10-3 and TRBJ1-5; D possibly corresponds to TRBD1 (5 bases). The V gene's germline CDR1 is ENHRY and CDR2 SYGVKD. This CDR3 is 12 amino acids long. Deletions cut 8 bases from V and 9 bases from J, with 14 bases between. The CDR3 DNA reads TGTGCCATCCGGGAGGGGCTTGGGCCCCAGCATTTT. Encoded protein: CAIREGLGPQHF.

Written as DNA, the CDR3 is TGTGCCATCAGCGGGGGATCCACAGATACGCAGTATTTT. It is translated as CAISGGSTDTQYF. The chain is built from TRBV10-3 and TRBJ2-3; TRBD2 might be the D (6 bases). Germline CDR1 ENHRY, CDR2 SYGVKD. Trimming removed 6 bases from V and 2 bases from J, with 9 bases in between. The CDR3 length is 13 residues.

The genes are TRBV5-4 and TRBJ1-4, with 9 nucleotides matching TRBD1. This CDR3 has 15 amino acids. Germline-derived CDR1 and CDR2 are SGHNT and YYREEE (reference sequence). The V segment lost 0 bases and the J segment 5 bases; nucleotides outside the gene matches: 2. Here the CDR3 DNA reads TGTGCCAGCAGCTTGGCGGGACAGGGCAATGAAAAACTGTTTTTT. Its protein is CASSLAGQGNEKLFF.

CDR3 nucleotides: TGTGCCAGCAGCTCCAGTGGGCGGGGGGGTCCCGGCGAGCAGTTCTTC. Amino acid sequence: CASSSSGRGGPGEQFF. This chain links TRBV7-9 with TRBJ2-1; 9 positions agree with TRBD2. Unmatched junction bases numbered 14, after V lost 4 bases and J lost 10 bases. Germline CDR1 is SEHNR and CDR2 is FQNEAQ (reference sequence). The CDR3 spans 16 residues.

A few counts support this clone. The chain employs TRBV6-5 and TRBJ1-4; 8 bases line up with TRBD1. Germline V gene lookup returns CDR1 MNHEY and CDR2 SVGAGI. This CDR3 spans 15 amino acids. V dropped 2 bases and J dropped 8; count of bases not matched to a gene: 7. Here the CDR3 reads CASSYQGAQAEKLFF. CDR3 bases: TGTGCCAGCAGTTACCAGGGGGCGCAGGCGGAAAAACTGTTTTTT.

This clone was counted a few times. CDR3 loop: CASSLGRQDNSPLHF. The CDR3 coding sequence is TGTGCCAGCAGCTTAGGGCGACAGGATAATTCACCCCTCCACTTT. The J gene is TRBJ1-6, the V gene TRBV7-2; a weak D match, TRBD1 (6 bases). This CDR3 comprises 15 residues. Germline values: CDR1 SGHTA, CDR2 FQGNSA. V lost 1 base and J lost 5, with 9 bases in between.

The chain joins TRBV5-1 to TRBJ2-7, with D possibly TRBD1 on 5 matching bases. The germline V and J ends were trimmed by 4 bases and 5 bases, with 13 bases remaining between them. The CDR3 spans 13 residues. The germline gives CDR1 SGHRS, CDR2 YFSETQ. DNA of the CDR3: TGCGCCAGCAGCACCAGGGTTCTGGACGAGCAGTACTTC. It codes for CASSTRVLDEQYF.

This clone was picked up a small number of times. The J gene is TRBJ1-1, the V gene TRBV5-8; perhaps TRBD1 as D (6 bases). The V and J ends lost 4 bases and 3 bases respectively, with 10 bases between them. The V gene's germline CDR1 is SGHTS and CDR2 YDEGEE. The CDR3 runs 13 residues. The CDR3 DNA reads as TGTGCCAGCAGCCAGGACAGATACACTGAAGCTTTCTTT. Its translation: CASSQDRYTEAFF.

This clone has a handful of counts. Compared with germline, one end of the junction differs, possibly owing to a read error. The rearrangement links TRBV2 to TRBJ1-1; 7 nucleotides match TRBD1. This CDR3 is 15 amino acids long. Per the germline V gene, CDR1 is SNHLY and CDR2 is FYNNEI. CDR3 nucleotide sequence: TGTGCCAGCAGTAGACAGGGAAGTACTCAGTCTGAAGCTTCCTTT. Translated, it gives CASSRQGSTQSEASF.

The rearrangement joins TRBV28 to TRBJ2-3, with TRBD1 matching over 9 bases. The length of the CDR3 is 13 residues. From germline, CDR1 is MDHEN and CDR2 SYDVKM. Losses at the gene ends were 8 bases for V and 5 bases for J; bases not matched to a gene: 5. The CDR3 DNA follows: TGTGCCAGCCGGGACAGGGTAGAAGATACGCAGTATTTT. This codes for CASRDRVEDTQYF.

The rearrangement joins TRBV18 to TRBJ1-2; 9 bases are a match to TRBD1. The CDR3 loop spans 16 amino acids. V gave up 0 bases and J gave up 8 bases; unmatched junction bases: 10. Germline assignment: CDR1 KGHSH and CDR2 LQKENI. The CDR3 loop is CASSPPGQGGGRGYTF. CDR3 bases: TGTGCCAGCTCACCACCGGGACAGGGAGGAGGGCGCGGCTACACCTTC.

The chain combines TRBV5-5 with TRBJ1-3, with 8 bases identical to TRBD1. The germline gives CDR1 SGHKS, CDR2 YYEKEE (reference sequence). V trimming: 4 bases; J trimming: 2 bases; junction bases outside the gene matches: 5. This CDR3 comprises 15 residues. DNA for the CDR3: TGTGCCAGCAGCGGTGACAGGGGAGCTGGAAACACCATATATTTT. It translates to CASSGDRGAGNTIYF.

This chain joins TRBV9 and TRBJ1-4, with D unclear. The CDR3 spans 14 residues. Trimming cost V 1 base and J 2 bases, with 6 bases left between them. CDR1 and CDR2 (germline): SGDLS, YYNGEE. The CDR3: CASSVRSTNEKLFF. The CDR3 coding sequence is TGTGCCAGCAGCGTACGTTCGACTAATGAAAAACTGTTTTTT.

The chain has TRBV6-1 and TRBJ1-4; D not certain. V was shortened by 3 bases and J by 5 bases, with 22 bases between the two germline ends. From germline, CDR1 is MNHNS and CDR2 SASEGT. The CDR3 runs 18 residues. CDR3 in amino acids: CASSDCPSLLVDNEKLFF. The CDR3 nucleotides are TGTGCCAGCAGTGACTGTCCAAGTCTCCTAGTCGACAATGAAAAACTGTTTTTT.

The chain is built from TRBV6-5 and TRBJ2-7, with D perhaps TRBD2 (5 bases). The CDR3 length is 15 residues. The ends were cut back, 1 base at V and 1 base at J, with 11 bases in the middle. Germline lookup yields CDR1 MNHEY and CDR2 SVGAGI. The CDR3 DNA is TGTGCCAGCAGTTACTGCGGGTTTTTATCCTACGAGCAGTACTTC. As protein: CASSYCGFLSYEQYF.

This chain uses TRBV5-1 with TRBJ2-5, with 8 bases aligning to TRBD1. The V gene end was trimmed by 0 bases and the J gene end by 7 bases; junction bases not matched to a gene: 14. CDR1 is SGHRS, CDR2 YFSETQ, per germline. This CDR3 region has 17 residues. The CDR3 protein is CASSLASGRGRVGTQYF. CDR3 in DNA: TGCGCCAGCAGCTTGGCCTCTGGCAGGGGGCGCGTGGGGACCCAGTACTTC.

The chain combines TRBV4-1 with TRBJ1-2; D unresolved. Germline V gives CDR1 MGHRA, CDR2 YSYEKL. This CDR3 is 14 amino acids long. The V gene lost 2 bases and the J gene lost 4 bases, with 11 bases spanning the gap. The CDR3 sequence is CASSQRREPYGYTF. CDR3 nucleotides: TGCGCCAGCAGCCAACGGAGGGAACCCTATGGCTACACCTTC.

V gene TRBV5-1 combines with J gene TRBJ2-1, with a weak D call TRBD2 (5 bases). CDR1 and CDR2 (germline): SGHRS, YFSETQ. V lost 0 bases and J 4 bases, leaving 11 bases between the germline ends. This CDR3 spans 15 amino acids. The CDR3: CASSLALGVYNEQFF. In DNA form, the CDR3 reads TGCGCCAGCAGCTTGGCACTAGGTGTATACAATGAGCAGTTCTTC.

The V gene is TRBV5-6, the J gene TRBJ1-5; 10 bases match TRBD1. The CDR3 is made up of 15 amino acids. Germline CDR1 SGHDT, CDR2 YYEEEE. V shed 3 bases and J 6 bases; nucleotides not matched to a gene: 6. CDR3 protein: CASSSGTGVVQPQHF. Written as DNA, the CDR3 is TGTGCCAGCAGCTCCGGGACAGGGGTTGTTCAGCCCCAGCATTTT.

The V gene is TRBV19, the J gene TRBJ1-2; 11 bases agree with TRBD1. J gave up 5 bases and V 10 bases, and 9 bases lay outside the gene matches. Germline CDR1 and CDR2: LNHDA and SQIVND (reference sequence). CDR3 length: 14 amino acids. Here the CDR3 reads CATSTGTGGYGYTF. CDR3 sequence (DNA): TGTGCCACCTCCACCGGGACAGGGGGTTATGGCTACACCTTC.